The rows below give T cell receptor beta chains drawn from one sample of a study of blood T cell repertoires in COVID-19. Profiled with immunoSEQ multiplex PCR; TCRdb holds only in-frame clones, not every one. The sample yields approximately 270,000 clones, 70% to 90% seen once. The sequenced material came from PBMCs or T cells enriched from blood (not recorded which). The origin of the receptors is a woman in her twenties or thirties with acute COVID-19. CDR3s include the opening cysteine and the closing phenylalanine or tryptophan. D genes are given only for firm matches. Size is stated for part of the rows, as once, few or many counts, or as a class when the clone is expanded.

J,size,V,D,CDR3,DNA
TRBJ1-1,.,TRBV7-8,TRBD1,CASSPRPGQQKRLEAFF,TGTGCCAGCAGCCCTAGACCGGGACAGCAGAAACGATTAGAAGCTTTCTTT
TRBJ2-4,.,TRBV30,TRBD1,CAWSVTGDIQYF,TGTGCCTGGAGCGTGACAGGGGACATTCAGTACTTC
TRBJ2-1,.,TRBV2,TRBD2,CASSVYLGLAGRGSSYNEQFF,TGTGCCAGCAGTGTATACCTGGGGCTAGCGGGAAGGGGGAGCTCCTACAATGAGCAGTTCTTC
TRBJ1-5,.,TRBV5-8,TRBD1,CASSLHPTGGVSNQPQHF,TGTGCCAGCAGCTTGCACCCGACAGGGGGCGTCAGCAATCAGCCCCAGCATTTT
TRBJ2-7,.,TRBV28,TRBD1,CASRDTGTGIYEQYF,TGTGCCAGCAGGGACACCGGGACAGGGATCTACGAGCAGTACTTC
TRBJ2-5,.,TRBV7-7,TRBD2,CASSLELAGDETQYF,TGTGCCAGCAGCTTAGAACTAGCGGGAGATGAGACCCAGTACTTC
TRBJ2-3,once,TRBV7-8,.,CASCETDTQYF,TGTGCCAGTTGCGAGACAGATACGCAGTATTTT
TRBJ2-1,.,TRBV19,TRBD2,CASKARFRLAGSNEQFF,TGTGCCAGTAAAGCGAGGTTCCGGCTAGCGGGTAGTAATGAGCAGTTCTTC
TRBJ2-7,.,TRBV27,.,CASSLSQGAYEQYF,TGTGCCAGCAGTTTAAGCCAAGGAGCCTACGAGCAGTACTTC
TRBJ2-3,.,TRBV10-3,.,CAISDLGGGQTDTQYF,TGTGCCATCAGTGACCTTGGGGGAGGTCAGACAGATACGCAGTATTTT
TRBJ1-5,.,TRBV19,TRBD1,CASRAWGSDREDQPQHF,TGTGCCAGTAGGGCCTGGGGGTCGGACAGGGAAGATCAGCCCCAGCATTTT